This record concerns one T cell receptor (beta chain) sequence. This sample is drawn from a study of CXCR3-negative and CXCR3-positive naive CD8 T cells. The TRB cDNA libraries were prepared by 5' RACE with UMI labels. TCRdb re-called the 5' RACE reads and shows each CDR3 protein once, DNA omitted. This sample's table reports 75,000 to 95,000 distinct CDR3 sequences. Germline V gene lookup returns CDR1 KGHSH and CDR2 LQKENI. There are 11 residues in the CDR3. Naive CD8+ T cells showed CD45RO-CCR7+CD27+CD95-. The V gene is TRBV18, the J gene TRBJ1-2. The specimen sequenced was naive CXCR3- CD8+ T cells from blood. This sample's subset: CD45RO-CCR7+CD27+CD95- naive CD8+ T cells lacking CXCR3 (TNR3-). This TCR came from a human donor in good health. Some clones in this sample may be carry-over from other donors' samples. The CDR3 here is CASSRPPGYTF. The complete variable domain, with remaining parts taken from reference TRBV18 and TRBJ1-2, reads NAGVMQNPRHLVRRRGQEARLRCSPMKGHSHVYWYRQLPEEGLKFMVYLQKENIIDESGMPKERFSAEFPKEGPSILRIQQVVRGDSAAYFCASSRPPGYTFGSGTRLTVV.